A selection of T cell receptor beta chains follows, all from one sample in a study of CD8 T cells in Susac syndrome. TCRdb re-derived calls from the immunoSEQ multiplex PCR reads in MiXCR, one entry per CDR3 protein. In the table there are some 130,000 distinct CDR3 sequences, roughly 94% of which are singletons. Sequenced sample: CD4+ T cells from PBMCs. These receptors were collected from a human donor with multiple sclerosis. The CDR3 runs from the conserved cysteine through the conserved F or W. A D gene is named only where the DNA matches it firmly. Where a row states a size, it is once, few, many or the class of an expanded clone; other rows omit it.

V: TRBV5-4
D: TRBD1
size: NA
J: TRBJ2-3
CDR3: CASSLPTGANTQYF
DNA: TGTGCCAGCAGCCTACCTACAGGGGCTAATACGCAGTATTTT

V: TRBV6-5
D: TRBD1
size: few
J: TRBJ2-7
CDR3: CASSYSGQGYEQYF
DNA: TGTGCCAGCAGTTACTCCGGACAGGGCTACGAGCAGTACTTC

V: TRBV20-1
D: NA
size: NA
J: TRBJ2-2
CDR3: CSAQGRNTGELFF
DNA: TGCAGTGCCCAGGGAAGGAACACCGGGGAGCTGTTTTTT

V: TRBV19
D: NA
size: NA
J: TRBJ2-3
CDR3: CASSLGRGNTQYF
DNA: TGTGCCAGTAGTTTGGGCCGTGGGAATACGCAGTATTTT

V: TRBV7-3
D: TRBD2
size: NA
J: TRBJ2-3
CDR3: CASSLTGGGGSSTDTQYF
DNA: TGTGCCAGCAGCTTAACCGGCGGGGGAGGATCTAGCACAGATACGCAGTATTTT

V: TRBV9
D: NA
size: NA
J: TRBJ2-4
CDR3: CASSPGTLGKNIQYF
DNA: TGTGCCAGCTCCCCAGGAACCCTTGGCAAAAACATTCAGTACTTC

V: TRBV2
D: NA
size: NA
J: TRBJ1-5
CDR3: CASSPPPNSNQPQHF
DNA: TGTGCCAGCAGCCCTCCGCCGAATAGCAATCAGCCCCAGCATTTT

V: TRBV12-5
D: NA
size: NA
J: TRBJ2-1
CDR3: CASGLVVYNEQFF
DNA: TGTGCTAGTGGTTTGGTTGTATATAATGAGCAGTTCTTC

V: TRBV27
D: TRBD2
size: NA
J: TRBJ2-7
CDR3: CASSHPFFEREKYEQYF
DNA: TGTGCCAGCAGTCACCCCTTCTTTGAGCGGGAGAAGTACGAGCAGTACTTC

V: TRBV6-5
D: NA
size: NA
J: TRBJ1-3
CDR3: CASSSTGYSGNTIYF
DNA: TGTGCCAGCAGTTCAACAGGGTACTCTGGAAACACCATATATTTT

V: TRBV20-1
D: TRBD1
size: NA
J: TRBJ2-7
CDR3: CSARAVDRGPYEQYF
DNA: TGCAGTGCTAGGGCCGTCGACAGGGGTCCCTACGAGCAGTACTTC

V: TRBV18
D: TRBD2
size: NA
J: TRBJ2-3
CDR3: CASSPLTAGPGDTQYF
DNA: TGTGCCAGCTCACCATTAACAGCGGGGCCAGGAGATACGCAGTATTTT

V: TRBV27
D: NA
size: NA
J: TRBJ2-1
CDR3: CASRLKTVTRNEQFF
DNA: TGTGCCAGCCGCCTTAAAACGGTAACTCGCAATGAGCAGTTCTTC

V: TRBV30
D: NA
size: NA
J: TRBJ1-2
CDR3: CAWSKGSSTSIHGYTF
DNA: TGTGCCTGGAGTAAAGGGAGCAGCACGTCGATCCATGGCTACACCTTC

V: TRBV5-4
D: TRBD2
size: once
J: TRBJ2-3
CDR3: CASSLDGRAVDTQYF
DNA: TGTGCCAGCAGCTTGGACGGGAGGGCCGTGGATACGCAGTATTTT

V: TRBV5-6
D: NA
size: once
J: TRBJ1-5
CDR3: CASSLLQGGQPQHF
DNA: TGTGCCAGCAGCTTGTTGCAGGGCGGACAGCCCCAGCATTTT

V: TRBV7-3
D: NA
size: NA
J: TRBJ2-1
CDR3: CASSLSLGAFNEQFF
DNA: TGTGCCAGCAGCTTATCACTAGGGGCCTTCAATGAGCAGTTCTTC

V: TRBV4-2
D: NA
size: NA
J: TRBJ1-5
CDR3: CASSHDSSNQPQHF
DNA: TGTGCCAGCAGCCACGACAGTAGCAATCAGCCCCAGCATTTT

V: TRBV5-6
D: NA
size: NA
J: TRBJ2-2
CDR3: CASSFSEGAGELFF
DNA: TGTGCCAGCAGCTTTTCAGAGGGAGCCGGGGAGCTGTTTTTT

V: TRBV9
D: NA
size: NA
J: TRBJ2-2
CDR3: CASSVTLSGPTGELFF
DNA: TGTGCCAGCAGCGTAACTCTCTCAGGGCCTACCGGGGAGCTGTTTTTT

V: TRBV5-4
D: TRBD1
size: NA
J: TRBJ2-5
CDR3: CASSRQGAGETQYF
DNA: TGTGCCAGCAGCCGACAGGGGGCGGGAGAGACCCAGTACTTC

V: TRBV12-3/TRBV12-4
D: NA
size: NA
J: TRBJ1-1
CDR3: CASRQGTEAFF
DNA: TGTGCCAGCAGGCAGGGCACTGAAGCTTTCTTT

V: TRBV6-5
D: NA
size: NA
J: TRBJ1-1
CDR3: CASSIHRLTEAFF
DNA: TGTGCCAGCAGTATACATAGACTCACTGAAGCTTTCTTT

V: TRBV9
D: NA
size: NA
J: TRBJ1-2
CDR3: CASSLNWEGSAAGYTF
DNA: TGTGCCAGCAGCCTAAATTGGGAGGGATCCGCAGCTGGCTACACCTTC

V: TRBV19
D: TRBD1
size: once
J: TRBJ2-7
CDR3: CASTPRDRGNYEQYF
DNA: TGTGCCAGTACCCCCCGGGACAGGGGCAACTACGAGCAGTACTTC

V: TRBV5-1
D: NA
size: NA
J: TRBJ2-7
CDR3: CASSLSTDYEQYF
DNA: TGCGCCAGCAGCTTGTCGACGGATTACGAGCAGTACTTC

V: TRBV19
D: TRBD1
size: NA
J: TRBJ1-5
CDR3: CASSWTGVPDNQPQHF
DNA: TGTGCCAGTAGTTGGACAGGGGTCCCCGACAATCAGCCCCAGCATTTT

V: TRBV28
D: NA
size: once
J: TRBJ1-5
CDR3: CASIGSGDQPQHF
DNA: TGTGCCAGCATTGGCTCGGGTGATCAGCCCCAGCATTTT

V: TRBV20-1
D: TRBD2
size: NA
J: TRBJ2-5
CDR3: CSAPTSGQETQYF
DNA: TGCAGTGCACCGACTAGCGGCCAAGAGACCCAGTACTTC

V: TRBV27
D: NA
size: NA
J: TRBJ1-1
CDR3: CASSLEPPLNTEAFF
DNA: TGTGCCAGCAGTTTGGAGCCGCCGTTGAACACTGAAGCTTTCTTT

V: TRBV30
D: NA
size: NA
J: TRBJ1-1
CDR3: CAWSVLQNTEAFF
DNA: TGTGCCTGGAGTGTACTACAGAACACTGAAGCTTTCTTT